These T cell receptor beta chains were read from a single sample in a study of blood T cell repertoires in COVID-19. This table comes from immunoSEQ multiplex PCR, and its TCRdb copy is limited to in-frame clones, with some not included. This table has 130,000 or so clones, approximately 81% appearing once. The sample consisted of peripheral blood. These receptors were taken from a man aged 60 to 75 with acute or convalescent COVID-19. Both conserved end residues are part of each CDR3. D genes are given only for firm matches. Only part of the rows carry a size: once, few, many, or a class if the clone is expanded.

j_call: TRBJ2-5; v_call: TRBV19; d_call: .; clone_size: once; cdr3_nt: TGTGCCAGTAAGGGCAGGGGCCAAGAGACCCAGTACTTC; cdr3_aa: CASKGRGQETQYF
j_call: TRBJ2-7; v_call: TRBV7-6; d_call: TRBD2; clone_size: .; cdr3_nt: TGTGCCAGCAGCTCTAGGACTAGCGGGCCTAATACCTACGAGCAGTACTTC; cdr3_aa: CASSSRTSGPNTYEQYF
j_call: TRBJ1-1; v_call: TRBV20-1; d_call: .; clone_size: .; cdr3_nt: TGCAGTGCCCAGTTTGACACTGAAGCTTTCTTT; cdr3_aa: CSAQFDTEAFF
j_call: TRBJ2-5; v_call: TRBV3-1/TRBV3-2; d_call: TRBD1; clone_size: .; cdr3_nt: TGTGCCAGCAGCCAAGCAGGGGGAGAGACCCAGTACTTC; cdr3_aa: CASSQAGGETQYF
j_call: TRBJ2-5; v_call: TRBV9; d_call: TRBD2; clone_size: .; cdr3_nt: TGTGCCAGCAGCGTAGATCCTAGCGGGGGGCAAGAGACCCAGTACTTC; cdr3_aa: CASSVDPSGGQETQYF
j_call: TRBJ2-3; v_call: TRBV2; d_call: .; clone_size: .; cdr3_nt: TGTGCCAGCAGTGTCCGGGGAGCCACAGATACGCAGTATTTT; cdr3_aa: CASSVRGATDTQYF
j_call: TRBJ2-1; v_call: TRBV7-3; d_call: TRBD2; clone_size: .; cdr3_nt: TGTGCCAGCAGCTTAAGCGGGGGGCTACTCAATGAGCAGTTCTTC; cdr3_aa: CASSLSGGLLNEQFF
j_call: TRBJ2-7; v_call: TRBV7-3; d_call: .; clone_size: .; cdr3_nt: TGTGCCAGCAGCTTTGGGGGCTCTTTGACCTACGAGCAGTACTTC; cdr3_aa: CASSFGGSLTYEQYF
j_call: TRBJ2-7; v_call: TRBV5-1; d_call: TRBD1; clone_size: .; cdr3_nt: TGCGCCAGCAGCTTGGCCGGGACAGGGACCTACGAGCAGTACTTC; cdr3_aa: CASSLAGTGTYEQYF
j_call: TRBJ2-7; v_call: TRBV5-1; d_call: .; clone_size: .; cdr3_nt: TGCGCCAGCAGCTTGCGTGACAGATCCTACGAGCAGTACTTC; cdr3_aa: CASSLRDRSYEQYF
j_call: TRBJ2-2; v_call: TRBV11-2; d_call: .; clone_size: .; cdr3_nt: TGTGCCAGCAGCCCCCGGGGGACTAACACCGGGGAGCTGTTTTTT; cdr3_aa: CASSPRGTNTGELFF
j_call: TRBJ1-3; v_call: TRBV7-9; d_call: TRBD1; clone_size: .; cdr3_nt: TGTGCCAGCAGCGCGCTCCTACAGGGGGCTGGAAACACCATATATTTT; cdr3_aa: CASSALLQGAGNTIYF
j_call: TRBJ1-4; v_call: TRBV5-5; d_call: .; clone_size: .; cdr3_nt: TGTGCCAGCAGCTCTGAACTCGCAACTAATGAAAAACTGTTTTTT; cdr3_aa: CASSSELATNEKLFF
j_call: TRBJ2-7; v_call: TRBV12-5; d_call: .; clone_size: few; cdr3_nt: TGTGCTAGTGGTTTGGGCAGGGCCTACGAGCAGTACTTC; cdr3_aa: CASGLGRAYEQYF
j_call: TRBJ2-3; v_call: TRBV9; d_call: TRBD2; clone_size: .; cdr3_nt: TGTGCCAGCAGCGAACGACTAGCGGGAAGCACAGATACGCAGTATTTT; cdr3_aa: CASSERLAGSTDTQYF
j_call: TRBJ2-7; v_call: TRBV5-4; d_call: .; clone_size: .; cdr3_nt: TGTGCCAGCAGCTTCGGATCGTGGATAGGGAGTCGGTCCGAGCAGTACTTC; cdr3_aa: CASSFGSWIGSRSEQYF
j_call: TRBJ1-6; v_call: TRBV9; d_call: .; clone_size: many; cdr3_nt: TGTGCCAGCAGCCCGGACCCGCCGGGGGGTTCACCCCTCCACTTT; cdr3_aa: CASSPDPPGGSPLHF
j_call: TRBJ1-4; v_call: TRBV11-2; d_call: .; clone_size: .; cdr3_nt: TGTGCCAGCAGCTTAGAGGTACCTTGGGAGGAAAAACTGTTTTTT; cdr3_aa: CASSLEVPWEEKLFF
j_call: TRBJ2-7; v_call: TRBV29-1; d_call: .; clone_size: .; cdr3_nt: TGCAGCGTTGCGAGCGGGTACGAGCAGTACTTC; cdr3_aa: CSVASGYEQYF
j_call: TRBJ2-2; v_call: TRBV5-1; d_call: TRBD1; clone_size: .; cdr3_nt: TGCGCCAGCAGCTTGGGGCAGGGGGCCTCGACCGGGGAGCTGTTTTTT; cdr3_aa: CASSLGQGASTGELFF
j_call: TRBJ2-3; v_call: TRBV9; d_call: TRBD1; clone_size: .; cdr3_nt: TGTGCCAGCAGCGCGGACAGGGGCACAGATACGCAGTATTTT; cdr3_aa: CASSADRGTDTQYF
j_call: TRBJ2-6; v_call: TRBV7-9; d_call: .; clone_size: .; cdr3_nt: TGTGCCAGCAGTTTTCAGGGCTCTGGGGCCAACGTCCTGACTTTC; cdr3_aa: CASSFQGSGANVLTF
j_call: TRBJ1-1; v_call: TRBV7-9; d_call: TRBD1; clone_size: few; cdr3_nt: TGTGCCAGCAGTTCGGGACAGCACACTGAAGCTTTCTTT; cdr3_aa: CASSSGQHTEAFF
j_call: TRBJ2-2; v_call: TRBV6-5; d_call: TRBD1; clone_size: .; cdr3_nt: TGTGCCAGCAAGAACAGGGGGCAGCACACCGGGGAGCTGTTTTTT; cdr3_aa: CASKNRGQHTGELFF
j_call: TRBJ2-4; v_call: TRBV21-1; d_call: .; clone_size: .; cdr3_nt: TGTGCCAGCAGCAACCCGGGACAGGGGGGTTTGGCCAAAAACATTCAGTACTTC; cdr3_aa: CASSNPGQGGLAKNIQYF
j_call: TRBJ1-4; v_call: TRBV7-8; d_call: TRBD1; clone_size: .; cdr3_nt: TGTGCCAGCAGCCCCAGGGTCCCCGGACAGGGCGATGAAAAACTGTTTTTT; cdr3_aa: CASSPRVPGQGDEKLFF
j_call: TRBJ2-3; v_call: TRBV19; d_call: .; clone_size: .; cdr3_nt: TGTGCCACCCGTATTGCGGGGCCCACAGATACGCAGTATTTT; cdr3_aa: CATRIAGPTDTQYF
j_call: TRBJ2-5; v_call: TRBV10-3; d_call: TRBD2; clone_size: .; cdr3_nt: TGTGCCATCAGTTTGCGGGGGGGTCAAGAGACCCAGTACTTC; cdr3_aa: CAISLRGGQETQYF
j_call: TRBJ1-5; v_call: TRBV24-1; d_call: .; clone_size: .; cdr3_nt: TGTGCCACCAGTGATACCCGACAGAATCAGCCCCAGCATTTT; cdr3_aa: CATSDTRQNQPQHF
j_call: TRBJ2-3; v_call: TRBV30; d_call: .; clone_size: .; cdr3_nt: TGTGCCTGGAGGGGGCGGGACGGAGATACGCAGTATTTT; cdr3_aa: CAWRGRDGDTQYF
j_call: TRBJ2-1; v_call: TRBV6-1; d_call: .; clone_size: .; cdr3_nt: TGTGCCAGCAGTGAAAGTGCGGGTGAGCAGTTCTTC; cdr3_aa: CASSESAGEQFF
j_call: TRBJ2-7; v_call: TRBV6-5; d_call: TRBD1; clone_size: .; cdr3_nt: TGTGCCAGCAGTTGGACAGGGCCTCGTTCCTACGAGCAGTACTTC; cdr3_aa: CASSWTGPRSYEQYF
j_call: TRBJ2-7; v_call: TRBV7-2; d_call: TRBD2; clone_size: .; cdr3_nt: TGTGCCAGCAGCTTAGACGGGAGGACCGACGAGCAGTACTTC; cdr3_aa: CASSLDGRTDEQYF
j_call: TRBJ2-7; v_call: TRBV5-1; d_call: TRBD1; clone_size: .; cdr3_nt: TGCGCCAGCAGCTTTCGGGGACAGGGGGCATCCGAGCAGTACTTC; cdr3_aa: CASSFRGQGASEQYF
j_call: TRBJ1-2; v_call: TRBV29-1; d_call: .; clone_size: .; cdr3_nt: TGCAGCGTTGAAACAGGTTATGGCTACACCTTC; cdr3_aa: CSVETGYGYTF
j_call: TRBJ1-2; v_call: TRBV5-4; d_call: .; clone_size: .; cdr3_nt: TGTGCCAGCAGCTTGGATACAGGGTCGGGTGGCTACACCTTC; cdr3_aa: CASSLDTGSGGYTF
j_call: TRBJ2-7; v_call: TRBV6-5; d_call: .; clone_size: .; cdr3_nt: TGTGCCAGCACTCGGGTTGACTCCTACGAGCAGTACTTC; cdr3_aa: CASTRVDSYEQYF
j_call: TRBJ2-5; v_call: TRBV5-1; d_call: TRBD1; clone_size: .; cdr3_nt: TGCGCCAGCAGCGGGACAGGGATCCAAGAGACCCAGTACTTC; cdr3_aa: CASSGTGIQETQYF
j_call: TRBJ2-1; v_call: TRBV4-1; d_call: TRBD2; clone_size: .; cdr3_nt: TGCGCCAGCAGCCACTACGGACTAGCGGGAGTTAGGGAGCAGTTCTTC; cdr3_aa: CASSHYGLAGVREQFF
j_call: TRBJ2-1; v_call: TRBV10-3; d_call: .; clone_size: .; cdr3_nt: TGTGCCATCATGGCCAATCAAGACAATGAGCAGTTCTTC; cdr3_aa: CAIMANQDNEQFF
j_call: TRBJ2-2; v_call: TRBV4-1; d_call: TRBD1; clone_size: .; cdr3_nt: TGCGCCAGCAGCCAGGTGACAGGGGGCTACGGGGAGCTGTTTTTT; cdr3_aa: CASSQVTGGYGELFF
j_call: TRBJ1-2; v_call: TRBV29-1; d_call: TRBD1; clone_size: .; cdr3_nt: TGCAGCGTTGGACAGGGGGAAATATATGGCTACACCTTC; cdr3_aa: CSVGQGEIYGYTF
j_call: TRBJ2-7; v_call: TRBV5-1; d_call: .; clone_size: .; cdr3_nt: TGCGCCAGCAGACGAGAAAGTCGCGTTACCTACGAGCAGTACTTC; cdr3_aa: CASRRESRVTYEQYF
j_call: TRBJ2-7; v_call: TRBV5-4; d_call: .; clone_size: .; cdr3_nt: TGTGCCAGCAGCCCCGGACCGGGGGGCACCTACGAGCAGTACTTC; cdr3_aa: CASSPGPGGTYEQYF
j_call: TRBJ2-7; v_call: TRBV10-1; d_call: .; clone_size: few; cdr3_nt: TGCGCCAGCAGTGAGTCCGGGGGTTCCCACGAGCAGTACTTC; cdr3_aa: CASSESGGSHEQYF
j_call: TRBJ1-2; v_call: TRBV7-9; d_call: .; clone_size: few; cdr3_nt: TGTGCCAGCAGCTTAGAAGGGGTTTACGGTGGCTACACCTTC; cdr3_aa: CASSLEGVYGGYTF
j_call: TRBJ1-1; v_call: TRBV7-2; d_call: .; clone_size: .; cdr3_nt: TGTGCCAGCAGCTTAGTACAGGCGAACACTGAAGCTTTCTTT; cdr3_aa: CASSLVQANTEAFF
j_call: TRBJ1-2; v_call: TRBV5-1; d_call: .; clone_size: once; cdr3_nt: TGCGCCAGCAGCTTGGAGGGAGGGAACTATGGCTACACCTTC; cdr3_aa: CASSLEGGNYGYTF
j_call: TRBJ2-1; v_call: TRBV2; d_call: .; clone_size: .; cdr3_nt: TGTGCCAGCAGTGCCGGGGACAATGAGCAGTTCTTC; cdr3_aa: CASSAGDNEQFF
j_call: TRBJ2-7; v_call: TRBV27; d_call: TRBD1; clone_size: .; cdr3_nt: TGTGCCAGCAGGGGACAGTCGTTCTACGAGCAGTACTTC; cdr3_aa: CASRGQSFYEQYF
j_call: TRBJ2-7; v_call: TRBV30; d_call: .; clone_size: once; cdr3_nt: TGTGCCTGGAGTGTAGGGGGATACGAGCAGTACTTC; cdr3_aa: CAWSVGGYEQYF